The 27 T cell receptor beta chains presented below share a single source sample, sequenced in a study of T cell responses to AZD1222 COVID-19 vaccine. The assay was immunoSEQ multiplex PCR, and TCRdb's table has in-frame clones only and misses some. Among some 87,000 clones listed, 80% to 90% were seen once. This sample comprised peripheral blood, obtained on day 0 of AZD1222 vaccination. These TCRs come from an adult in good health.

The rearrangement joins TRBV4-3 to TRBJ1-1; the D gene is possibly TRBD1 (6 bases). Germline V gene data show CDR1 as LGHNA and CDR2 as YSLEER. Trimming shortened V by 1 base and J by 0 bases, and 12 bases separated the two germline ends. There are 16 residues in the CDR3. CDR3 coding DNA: TGCGCCAGCAGCCAAGGAGGGGGACGGCTGAACACTGAAGCTTTCTTT. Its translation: CASSQGGGRLNTEAFF.

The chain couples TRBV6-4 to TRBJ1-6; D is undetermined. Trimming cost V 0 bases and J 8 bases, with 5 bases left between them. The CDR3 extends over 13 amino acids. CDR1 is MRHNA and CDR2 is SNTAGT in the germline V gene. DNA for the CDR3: TGTGCCAGCAGTGACTCGGAGCATTCACCCCTCCACTTT. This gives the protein CASSDSEHSPLHF.

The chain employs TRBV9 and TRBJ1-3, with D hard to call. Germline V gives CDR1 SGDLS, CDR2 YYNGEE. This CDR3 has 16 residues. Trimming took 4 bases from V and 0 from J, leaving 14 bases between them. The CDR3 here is CASSLSKLLSGNTIYF. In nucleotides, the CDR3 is TGTGCCAGCAGCCTATCTAAGCTCCTCTCTGGAAACACCATATATTTT. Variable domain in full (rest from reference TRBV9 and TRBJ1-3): DSGVTQTPKHLITATGQRVTLRCSPRSGDLSVYWYQQSLDQGLQFLIQYYNGEERAKGNILERFSAQQFPDLHSELNLSSLELGDSALYFCASSLSKLLSGNTIYFGEGSWLTVV.

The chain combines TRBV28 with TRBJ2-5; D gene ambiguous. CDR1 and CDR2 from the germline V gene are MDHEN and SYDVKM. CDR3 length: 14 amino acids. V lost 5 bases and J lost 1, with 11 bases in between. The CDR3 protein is CASSTTRFQETQYF. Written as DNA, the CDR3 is TGTGCCAGCAGTACCACGCGGTTCCAAGAGACCCAGTACTTC.

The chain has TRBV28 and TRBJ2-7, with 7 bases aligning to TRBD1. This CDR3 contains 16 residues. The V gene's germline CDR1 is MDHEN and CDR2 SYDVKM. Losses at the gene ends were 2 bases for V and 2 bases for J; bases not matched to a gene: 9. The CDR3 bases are TGTGCCAGCAGTTTACCGGGGACAGCCGTACCCTACGAGCAGTACTTC. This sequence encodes CASSLPGTAVPYEQYF. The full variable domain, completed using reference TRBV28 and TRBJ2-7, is DVKVTQSSRYLVKRTGEKVFLECVQDMDHENMFWYRQDPGLGLRLIYFSYDVKMKEKGDIPEGYSVSREKKERFSLILESASTNQTSMYLCASSLPGTAVPYEQYFGPGTRLTVT.

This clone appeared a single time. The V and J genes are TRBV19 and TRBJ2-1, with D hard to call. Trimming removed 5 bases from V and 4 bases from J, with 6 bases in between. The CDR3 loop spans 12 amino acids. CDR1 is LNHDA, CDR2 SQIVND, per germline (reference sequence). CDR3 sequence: CASSGAYNEQFF. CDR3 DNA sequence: TGTGCCAGTAGTGGAGCATACAATGAGCAGTTCTTC.

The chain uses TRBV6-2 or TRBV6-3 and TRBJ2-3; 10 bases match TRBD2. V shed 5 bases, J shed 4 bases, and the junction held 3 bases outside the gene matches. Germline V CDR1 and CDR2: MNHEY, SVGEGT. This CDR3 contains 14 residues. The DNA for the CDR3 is TGTGCCAGCAGTAGCGGGACTAGCGCAGATACGCAGTATTTT. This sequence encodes CASSSGTSADTQYF.

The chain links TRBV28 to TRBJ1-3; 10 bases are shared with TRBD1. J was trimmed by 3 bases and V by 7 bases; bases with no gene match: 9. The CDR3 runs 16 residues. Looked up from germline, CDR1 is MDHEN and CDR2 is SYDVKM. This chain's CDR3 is CASTISTGGIGNTIYF. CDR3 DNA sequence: TGTGCCAGCACAATATCGACAGGGGGCATTGGAAACACCATATATTTT.

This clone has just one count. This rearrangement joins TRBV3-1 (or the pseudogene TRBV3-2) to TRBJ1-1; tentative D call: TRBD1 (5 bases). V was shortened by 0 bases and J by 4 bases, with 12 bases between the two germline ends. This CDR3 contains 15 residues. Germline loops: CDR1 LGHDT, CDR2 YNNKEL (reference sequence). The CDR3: CASSQDGGGSTEAFF. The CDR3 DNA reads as TGTGCCAGCAGCCAAGATGGTGGGGGTAGCACTGAAGCTTTCTTT.

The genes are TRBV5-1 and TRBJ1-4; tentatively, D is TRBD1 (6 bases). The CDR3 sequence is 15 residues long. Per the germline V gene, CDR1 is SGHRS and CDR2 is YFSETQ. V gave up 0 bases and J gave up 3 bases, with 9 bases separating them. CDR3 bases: TGCGCCAGCAGCTTGGCGGGACAACCTAATGAAAAACTGTTTTTT. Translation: CASSLAGQPNEKLFF.

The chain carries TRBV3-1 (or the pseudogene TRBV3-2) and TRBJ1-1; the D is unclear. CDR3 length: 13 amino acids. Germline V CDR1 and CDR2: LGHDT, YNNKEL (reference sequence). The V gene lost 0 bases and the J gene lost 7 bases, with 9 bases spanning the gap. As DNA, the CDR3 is TGTGCCAGCAGCCAAGATGTAAGGGTTGAAGCTTTCTTT. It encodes CASSQDVRVEAFF.

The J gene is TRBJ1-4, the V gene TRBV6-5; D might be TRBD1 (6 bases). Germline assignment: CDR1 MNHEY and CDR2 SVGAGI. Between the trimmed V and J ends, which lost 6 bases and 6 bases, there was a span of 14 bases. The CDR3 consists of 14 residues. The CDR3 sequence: CASSLQGMDEKLFF. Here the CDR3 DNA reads TGTGCCAGCAGCCTCCAGGGGATGGATGAAAAACTGTTTTTT.

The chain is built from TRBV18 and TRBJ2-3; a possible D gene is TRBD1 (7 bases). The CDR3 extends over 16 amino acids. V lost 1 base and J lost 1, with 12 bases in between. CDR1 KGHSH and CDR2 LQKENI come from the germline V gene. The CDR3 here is CASSPQQGGGTDTQYF. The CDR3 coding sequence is TGTGCCAGCTCACCACAGCAGGGGGGTGGCACAGATACGCAGTATTTT.

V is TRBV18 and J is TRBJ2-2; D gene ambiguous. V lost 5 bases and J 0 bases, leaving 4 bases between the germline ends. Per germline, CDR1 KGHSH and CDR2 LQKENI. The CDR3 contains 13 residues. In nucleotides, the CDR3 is TGTGCCAGCTCAATTGCGAACACCGGGGAGCTGTTTTTT. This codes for CASSIANTGELFF.

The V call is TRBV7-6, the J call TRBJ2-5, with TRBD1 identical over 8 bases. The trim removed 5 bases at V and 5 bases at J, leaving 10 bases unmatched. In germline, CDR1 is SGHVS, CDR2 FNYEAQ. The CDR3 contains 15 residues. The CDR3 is CASSPGQGYGETQYF. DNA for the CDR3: TGTGCCAGCAGCCCTGGACAGGGCTATGGGGAGACCCAGTACTTC. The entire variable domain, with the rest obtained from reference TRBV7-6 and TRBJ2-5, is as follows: GAGVSQSPRYKVTKRGQDVALRCDPISGHVSLYWYRQALGQGPEFLTYFNYEAQQDKSGLPNDRFSAERPEGSISTLTIQRTEQRDSAMYRCASSPGQGYGETQYFGPGTRLLVL.

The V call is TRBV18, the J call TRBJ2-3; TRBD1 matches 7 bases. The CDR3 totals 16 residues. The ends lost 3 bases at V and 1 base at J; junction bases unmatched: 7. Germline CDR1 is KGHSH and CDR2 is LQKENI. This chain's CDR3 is CASSPRQGQGTDTQYF. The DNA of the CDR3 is TGTGCCAGCTCACCTCGACAGGGTCAAGGCACAGATACGCAGTATTTT.

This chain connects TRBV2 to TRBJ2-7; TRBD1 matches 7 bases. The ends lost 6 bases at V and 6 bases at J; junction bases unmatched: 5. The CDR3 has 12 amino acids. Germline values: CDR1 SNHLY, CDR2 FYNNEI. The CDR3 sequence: CASRIDRVEQYF. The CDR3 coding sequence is TGTGCCAGCAGGATCGACAGGGTCGAGCAGTACTTC.

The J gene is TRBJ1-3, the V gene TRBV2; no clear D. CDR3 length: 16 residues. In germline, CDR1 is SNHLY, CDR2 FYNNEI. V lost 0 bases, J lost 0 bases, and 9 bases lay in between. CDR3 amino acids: CASSEASVRSGNTIYF. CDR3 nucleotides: TGTGCCAGCAGTGAAGCATCGGTCCGCTCTGGAAACACCATATATTTT. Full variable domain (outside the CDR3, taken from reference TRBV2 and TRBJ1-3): EPEVTQTPSHQVTQMGQEVILRCVPISNHLYFYWYRQILGQKVEFLVSFYNNEISEKSEIFDDQFSVERPDGSNFTLKIRSTKLEDSAMYFCASSEASVRSGNTIYFGEGSWLTVV.

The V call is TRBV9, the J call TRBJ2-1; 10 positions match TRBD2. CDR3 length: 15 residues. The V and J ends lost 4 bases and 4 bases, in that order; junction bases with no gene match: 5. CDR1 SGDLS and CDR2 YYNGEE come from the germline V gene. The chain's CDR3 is CASSPGLADYNEQFF. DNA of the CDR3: TGTGCCAGCAGCCCTGGACTAGCGGATTACAATGAGCAGTTCTTC.

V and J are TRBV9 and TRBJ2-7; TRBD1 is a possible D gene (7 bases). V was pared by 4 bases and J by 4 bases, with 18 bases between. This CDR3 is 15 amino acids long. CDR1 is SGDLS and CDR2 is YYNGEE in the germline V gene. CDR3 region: CASSPGGGQSYEQYF. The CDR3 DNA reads TGTGCCAGCAGCCCAGGGGGAGGACAGTCATACGAGCAGTACTTC. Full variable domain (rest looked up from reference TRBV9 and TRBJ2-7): DSGVTQTPKHLITATGQRVTLRCSPRSGDLSVYWYQQSLDQGLQFLIQYYNGEERAKGNILERFSAQQFPDLHSELNLSSLELGDSALYFCASSPGGGQSYEQYFGPGTRLTVT.

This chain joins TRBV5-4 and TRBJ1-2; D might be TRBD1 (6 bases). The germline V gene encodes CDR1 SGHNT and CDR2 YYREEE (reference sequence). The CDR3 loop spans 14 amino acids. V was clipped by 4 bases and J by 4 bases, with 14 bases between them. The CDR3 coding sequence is TGTGCCAGCAGCAGACCGGACAGTCCCTATGGCTACACCTTC. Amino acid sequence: CASSRPDSPYGYTF.

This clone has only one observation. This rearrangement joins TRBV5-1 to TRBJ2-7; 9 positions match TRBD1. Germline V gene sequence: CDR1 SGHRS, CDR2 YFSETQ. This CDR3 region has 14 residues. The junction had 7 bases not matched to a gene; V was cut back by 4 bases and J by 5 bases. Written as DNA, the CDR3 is TGCGCCAGCAGCGTCCGGGACAGGGTGCACGAGCAGTACTTC. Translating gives CASSVRDRVHEQYF.

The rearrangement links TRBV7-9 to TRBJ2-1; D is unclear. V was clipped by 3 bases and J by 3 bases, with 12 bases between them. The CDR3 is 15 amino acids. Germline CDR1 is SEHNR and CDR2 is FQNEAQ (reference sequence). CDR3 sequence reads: CASSLRQSFYNEQFF. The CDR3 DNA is TGTGCCAGCAGCTTGCGTCAGAGCTTCTACAATGAGCAGTTCTTC. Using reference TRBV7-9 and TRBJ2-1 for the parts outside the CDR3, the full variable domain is DTGVSQNPRHKITKRGQNVTFRCDPISEHNRLYWYRQTLGQGPEFLTYFQNEAQLEKSRLLSDRFSAERPKGSFSTLEIQRTEQGDSAMYLCASSLRQSFYNEQFFGPGTRLTVL.

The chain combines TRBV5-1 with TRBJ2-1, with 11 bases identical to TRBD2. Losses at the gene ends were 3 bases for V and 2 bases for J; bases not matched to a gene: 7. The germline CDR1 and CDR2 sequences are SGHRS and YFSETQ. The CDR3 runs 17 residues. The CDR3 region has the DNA TGCGCCAGCAGCTACACCGGGACTAGCGGAGCCTACAATGAGCAGTTCTTC. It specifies CASSYTGTSGAYNEQFF.

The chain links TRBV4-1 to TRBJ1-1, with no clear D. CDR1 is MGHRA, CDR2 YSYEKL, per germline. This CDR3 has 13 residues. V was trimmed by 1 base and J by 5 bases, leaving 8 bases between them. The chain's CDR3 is CASSQGGFTEAFF. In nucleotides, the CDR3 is TGCGCCAGCAGCCAAGGGGGTTTTACTGAAGCTTTCTTT.

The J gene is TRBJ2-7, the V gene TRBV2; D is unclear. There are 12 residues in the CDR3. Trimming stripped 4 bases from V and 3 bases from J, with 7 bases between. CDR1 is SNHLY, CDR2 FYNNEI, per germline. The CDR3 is CASSGGSYEQYF. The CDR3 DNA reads TGTGCCAGCAGTGGTGGCAGCTACGAGCAGTACTTC.

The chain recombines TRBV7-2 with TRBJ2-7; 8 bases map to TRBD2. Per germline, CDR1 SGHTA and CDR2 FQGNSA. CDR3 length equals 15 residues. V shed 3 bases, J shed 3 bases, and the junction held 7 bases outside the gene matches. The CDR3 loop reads CASSLRREDFYEQYF. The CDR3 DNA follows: TGTGCCAGCAGCTTGAGGCGGGAGGACTTCTACGAGCAGTACTTC.